A selection of T cell receptor beta chains follows, all from one sample in a study of CD8 T cells in ankylosing spondylitis. TCRdb fed the 5' RACE reads into MiXCR, producing one record per CDR3 protein. The sample contains about 160,000 distinct CDR3 sequences, 15% to 20% of which appear only once. The sample taken for sequencing was blood, either unsorted or a sorted T cell fraction (not recorded which). These TCRs come from a male donor with ankylosing spondylitis or in good health (not recorded which). Each CDR3 is given with its conserved first and last residue. D genes are given only for firm matches. Clone size appears in some rows only: once, few, many, or a class for an expanded clone.

clone_size,j_call,v_call,d_call,cdr3_length,cdr3_nt,cdr3_aa
few,TRBJ2-4,TRBV5-5,NA,17,TGTGCCAGCAGCTTGGCAGAGGGAATCCCGGGGATAGACATTCAGTACTTC,CASSLAEGIPGIDIQYF
few,TRBJ1-5,TRBV5-1,NA,14,TGCGCCAGCAGCATCGGGGACCCTAATCAGCCCCAGCATTTT,CASSIGDPNQPQHF
NA,TRBJ1-6,TRBV5-1,NA,15,TGCGCCAGCAGCTTGGCTTTCGGGACATATTCACCCCTCCACTTT,CASSLAFGTYSPLHF
NA,TRBJ2-3,TRBV29-1,NA,15,TGCAGCGTTGAAGAACGGGATCCCCTCACAGATACGCAGTATTTT,CSVEERDPLTDTQYF
few,TRBJ2-7,TRBV6-2/TRBV6-3,TRBD2,14,TGTGCCAGCAGGTGGACTAGCGGAAATTACGAGCAGTACTTC,CASRWTSGNYEQYF
many,TRBJ2-7,TRBV2,NA,12,TGTGCCAGCAGAGGACAGAGCTACGAGCAGTACTTC,CASRGQSYEQYF
NA,TRBJ2-2,TRBV29-1,NA,12,TGCAGCGTTGTAGTGGGGACCGGGGAGCTGTTTTTT,CSVVVGTGELFF
many,TRBJ1-1,TRBV12-3/TRBV12-4,NA,15,TGTGCCAGCAGTTTACCCCAGGGGACGAACACTGAAGCTTTCTTT,CASSLPQGTNTEAFF
NA,TRBJ2-1,TRBV20-1,TRBD2,15,TGCAGTGCTGGGACTAGCGGTTTCTCCTACAATGAGCAGTTCTTC,CSAGTSGFSYNEQFF
many,TRBJ1-6,TRBV20-1,NA,13,TGCAGTGCTAGATCCACAGTTAATTCACCCCTCCACTTT,CSARSTVNSPLHF
many,TRBJ2-2,TRBV5-1,NA,17,TGCGCCAGCAGCACCGGCTACAGGGCAGTTTATGGCGGGGAGCTGTTTTTT,CASSTGYRAVYGGELFF
NA,TRBJ2-3,TRBV20-1,NA,12,TGCAGTGCTAGAGAGGCCGGAGATACGCAGTATTTT,CSAREAGDTQYF
many,TRBJ1-1,TRBV5-1,TRBD1,16,TGCGCCAGCAGCGAACCGACAGGGGGCGCAGGCACTGAAGCTTTCTTT,CASSEPTGGAGTEAFF
many,TRBJ2-1,TRBV12-5,NA,13,TGTGCTAGTGGTTTGGTGGGGAACAATGAGCAGTTCTTC,CASGLVGNNEQFF
few,TRBJ2-7,TRBV6-1,TRBD2,13,TGTGCCAGCAGGGCGGGAGTGTCCTACGAGCAGTACTTC,CASRAGVSYEQYF
many,TRBJ2-7,TRBV7-9,NA,14,TGTGCCAGCAGCTTAGATGCGGGGGCCCACGAGCAGTACTTC,CASSLDAGAHEQYF
NA,TRBJ2-7,TRBV7-2,TRBD1,15,TGTGCCAGCAGCGTTCCGGGACAGGGGACCTACGAGCAGTACTTC,CASSVPGQGTYEQYF
few,TRBJ2-5,TRBV28,TRBD1,16,TGTGCCAGCAGTTTCAGGACAGGTGCCTTCCAAGAGACCCAGTACTTC,CASSFRTGAFQETQYF
many,TRBJ1-2,TRBV6-1,TRBD1,14,TGTGCCAGCAGATCGGGACAGCGTGGCTATGGCTACACCTTC,CASRSGQRGYGYTF
many,TRBJ2-1,TRBV12-3/TRBV12-4,TRBD1,15,TGTGCCAGCAGCCCACAGGGGACAATCCCCCACGAGCAGTTCTTC,CASSPQGTIPHEQFF
NA,TRBJ2-1,TRBV20-1,NA,15,TGCAGTGCTGGACCCCGGGCGGGAACCTACAATGAGCAGTTCTTC,CSAGPRAGTYNEQFF
NA,TRBJ2-2,TRBV7-6,NA,15,TGTGCCAGCAGCTTAGCCGGGTCGGTCACCGGGGAGCTGTTTTTT,CASSLAGSVTGELFF
NA,TRBJ1-5,TRBV29-1,NA,13,TGCAGCGTGTCAGAAAATAGCAATCAGCCCCAGCATTTT,CSVSENSNQPQHF
NA,TRBJ1-4,TRBV5-6,NA,15,TGTGCCAGCAGCTTGGGAGAGGATCCTAATGAAAAACTGTTTTTT,CASSLGEDPNEKLFF
few,TRBJ2-1,TRBV28,TRBD2,18,TGTGCCAGCAGTTCATCCCTTGGACTAGCGGGGACATACAATGAGCAGTTCTTC,CASSSSLGLAGTYNEQFF
many,TRBJ1-4,TRBV7-8,TRBD1,16,TGTGCCAGCAGCTTATGGCTAGGTACAGGGGGTGAAAAACTGTTTTTT,CASSLWLGTGGEKLFF
many,TRBJ1-1,TRBV25-1,NA,14,TGTGCCAGCAGGAGGGGGGCCCCGAACACTGAAGCTTTCTTT,CASRRGAPNTEAFF
NA,TRBJ1-1,TRBV3-1,NA,18,TGTGCCAGCAGCCAAGATCTGGTCAGGGGCCGTCCCCCCACTGAAGCTTTCTTT,CASSQDLVRGRPPTEAFF
few,TRBJ1-6,TRBV28,TRBD1,17,TGTGCCAGCAGTTCTCACGTAGGGACAGGGGGAGATTCACCCCTCCACTTT,CASSSHVGTGGDSPLHF
many,TRBJ2-3,TRBV20-1,TRBD2,19,TGCAGTGCTAGAACATCCACCGGGACTAGCGGGGCCGTCCCTGATACGCAGTATTTT,CSARTSTGTSGAVPDTQYF
NA,TRBJ2-1,TRBV5-4,NA,12,TGTGCCAGCAGCTTGGAACTAGGGGTCAGGTTCTTC,CASSLELGVRFF
few,TRBJ1-2,TRBV4-2,TRBD1,13,TGTGCCAGCAGCCCTGGACAGGGGAGCGGCTACACCTTC,CASSPGQGSGYTF
many,TRBJ2-1,TRBV29-1,NA,15,TGCAGCGTTGAGGCTGGGACTGGGACATACAATGAGCAGTTCTTC,CSVEAGTGTYNEQFF
few,TRBJ2-1,TRBV5-6,NA,15,TGTGCCAGCAGCTTCGGGCAGGGAATTTACAATGAGCAGTTCTTC,CASSFGQGIYNEQFF
many,TRBJ1-1,TRBV18,NA,14,TGTGCCAGCTCACCCTCCTCCGGGGTCACTGAAGCTTTCTTT,CASSPSSGVTEAFF
NA,TRBJ2-7,TRBV27,TRBD2,18,TGTGCCAGCAGTTTATATGCCCCGTTAGCGGGTGAGTCCTACGAGCAGTACTTC,CASSLYAPLAGESYEQYF
few,TRBJ2-2,TRBV24-1,NA,11,TGTGCCACCCGTCTTGGCGGGGAGCTGTTTTTT,CATRLGGELFF
many,TRBJ2-7,TRBV29-1,NA,11,TGCAGCGTTGCTGGCTTATACGAGCAGTACTTC,CSVAGLYEQYF
few,TRBJ2-2,TRBV10-3,TRBD1,14,TGTGCCATCGGGACAGGACTTAACACCGGGGAGCTGTTTTTT,CAIGTGLNTGELFF
NA,TRBJ2-1,TRBV29-1,TRBD1,13,TGCAGCGTTGAAGTAGGGACAGTCAATGAGCAGTTCTTC,CSVEVGTVNEQFF
NA,TRBJ1-1,TRBV29-1,NA,12,TGCAGCGTTGAAGGGGGAGGGGGAGAAGCTTTCTTT,CSVEGGGGEAFF
NA,TRBJ2-3,TRBV7-9,NA,16,TGTGCCAGCAGCACAGACAGGAGTTCTAGCACAGATACGCAGTATTTT,CASSTDRSSSTDTQYF
NA,TRBJ2-7,TRBV5-1,TRBD1,16,TGCGCCAGCAGTCCTATTGACAGGGTACTATTCCACGAGCAGTACTTC,CASSPIDRVLFHEQYF
many,TRBJ1-1,TRBV5-1,NA,11,TGCGCCAGCCAGGGAGGTTCTGAAGCTTTCTTT,CASQGGSEAFF
many,TRBJ2-4,TRBV18,TRBD2,20,TGTGCCAGCTCACCAATACCAACTACAACTAGCGGGAGTGCCAAAAACATTCAGTACTTC,CASSPIPTTTSGSAKNIQYF
few,TRBJ1-1,TRBV5-6,TRBD1,16,TGTGCCAGCAGTCGGGGGGACAGCCCCATGAACACTGAAGCTTTCTTT,CASSRGDSPMNTEAFF
few,TRBJ2-1,TRBV5-1,NA,14,TGCGCCAGCAGCTTGTCGGGCCCCTACAATGAGCAGTTCTTC,CASSLSGPYNEQFF
few,TRBJ1-2,TRBV29-1,TRBD1,13,TGCAGCGTTCCGACAGGGGGCAACTATGGCTACACCTTC,CSVPTGGNYGYTF
many,TRBJ1-5,TRBV6-5,NA,18,TGTGCCAGCAGTTACCCCCCTAACCGGGACCGCGCCAATCAGCCCCAGCATTTT,CASSYPPNRDRANQPQHF
NA,TRBJ1-1,TRBV2,NA,14,TGTGCCAGCCTCGAAGGTCCGGGTCTCCGTAAGGCTTTCTTT,CASLEGPGLRKAFF
many,TRBJ2-5,TRBV20-1,NA,12,TGCAGTGCTAGTTTGGTTCGGGAGACCCAGTACTTC,CSASLVRETQYF
few,TRBJ1-1,TRBV27,TRBD1,14,TGTGCCAGCTCTGGGGTGGACAGGGACACTGAAGCTTTCTTT,CASSGVDRDTEAFF
many,TRBJ2-7,TRBV29-1,TRBD1,12,TGCAGCGTGGGACAGATATACGAGGAGCAGTACTTC,CSVGQIYEEQYF
many,TRBJ1-1,TRBV5-1,NA,14,TGCGCCAGCAGCTTGGGACCGGCGAACACTGAAGCTTTCTTT,CASSLGPANTEAFF
few,TRBJ2-2,TRBV19,NA,17,TGTGCCAGTAGTATCGGAGGGGTCCAGGGCAACACCGGGGAGCTGTTTTTT,CASSIGGVQGNTGELFF
many,TRBJ2-7,TRBV6-5,NA,16,TGTGCCAGCAGTTACTCCCCGCTTAGTAGCCCCTACGAGCAGTACTTC,CASSYSPLSSPYEQYF
many,TRBJ2-3,TRBV5-1,NA,14,TGCGCCAGCAGCTTGCAGGGGCGCACAGATACGCAGTATTTT,CASSLQGRTDTQYF
few,TRBJ2-2,TRBV7-9,NA,13,TGTGCCAGCCGTGAGAGGGAGACCGGGGAGCTGTTTTTT,CASRERETGELFF
NA,TRBJ1-1,TRBV5-1,TRBD1,18,TGCGCCAGCAGCTTAAACCGGGACAGGGGTCGCCAGAACACTGAAGCTTTCTTT,CASSLNRDRGRQNTEAFF
few,TRBJ2-7,TRBV29-1,NA,12,TGCAGCGCCAGACTAGGCCCCTACGAGCAGTACTTC,CSARLGPYEQYF